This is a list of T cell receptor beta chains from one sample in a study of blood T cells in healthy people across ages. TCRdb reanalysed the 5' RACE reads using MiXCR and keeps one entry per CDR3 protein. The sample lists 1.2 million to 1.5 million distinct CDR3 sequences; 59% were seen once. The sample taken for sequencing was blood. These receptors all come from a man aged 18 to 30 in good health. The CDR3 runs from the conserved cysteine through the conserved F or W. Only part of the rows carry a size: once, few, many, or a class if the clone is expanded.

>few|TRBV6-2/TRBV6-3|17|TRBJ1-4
CASRLRSGGATNEKLFF
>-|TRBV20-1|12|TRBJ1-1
CSATGTGTEAFF
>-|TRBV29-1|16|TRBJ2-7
CSVVFTTGTGTDEQYF
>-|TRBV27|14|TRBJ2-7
CASSYEGGVHEQYF
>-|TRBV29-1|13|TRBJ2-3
CSVDVGHTDTQYF
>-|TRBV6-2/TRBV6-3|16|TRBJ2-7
CASSSRIAGPSYEQYF
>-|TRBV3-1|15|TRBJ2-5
CASSQEVRGQETQYF
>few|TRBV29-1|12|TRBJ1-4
CSVGRGGEKLFF
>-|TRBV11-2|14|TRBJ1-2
CASSLQERTYGYTF
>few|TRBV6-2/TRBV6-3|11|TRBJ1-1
CASSLGNEAFF
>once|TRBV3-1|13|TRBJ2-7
CASSHGHIYEQYF
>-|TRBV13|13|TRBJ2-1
CASSVLSANEQFF
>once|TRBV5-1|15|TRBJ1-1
CASSLDGVGGTEAFF
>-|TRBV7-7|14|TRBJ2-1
CASSLFTGNNEQFF
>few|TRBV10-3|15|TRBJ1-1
CAISESRVVATEAFF
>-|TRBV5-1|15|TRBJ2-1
CASSSLAGGRAEQFF
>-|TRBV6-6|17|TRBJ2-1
CASSSTFPEVTYNEQFF
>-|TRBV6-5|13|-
CASSPGHEETQYF
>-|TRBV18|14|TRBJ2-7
CASSPGGRHYEQYF
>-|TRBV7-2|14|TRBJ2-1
CASSLLAGVDEQFF
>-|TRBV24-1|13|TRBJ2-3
CATSEDSTDTQYF
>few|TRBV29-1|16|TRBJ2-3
CSDQLGTSGSTDTQYF
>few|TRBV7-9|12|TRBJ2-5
CASSLGSLEQYF
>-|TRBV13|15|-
CASSLFMGGQETQYF
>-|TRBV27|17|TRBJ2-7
CASSLRTPVDRPYEQYF
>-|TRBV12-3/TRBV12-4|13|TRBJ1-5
CASKQGSRQPQHF
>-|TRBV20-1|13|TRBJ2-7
CSASGASPYEQYF
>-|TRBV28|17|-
CASSSGSWGNLDYEQYF
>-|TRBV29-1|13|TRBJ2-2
CNVSGVDTGELFF
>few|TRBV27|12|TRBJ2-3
CASKKVGSTQYF
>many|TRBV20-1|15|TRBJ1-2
CSARDPDRSGYGYTF
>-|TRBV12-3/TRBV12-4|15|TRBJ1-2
CASSPRQGSNYGYTF
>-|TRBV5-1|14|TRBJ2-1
CASSGRQGNNEQFF
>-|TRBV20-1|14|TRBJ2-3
CSATPGPLTDTQYF
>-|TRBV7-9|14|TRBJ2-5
CASSTSRQVETQYF
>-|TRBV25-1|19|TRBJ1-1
CASSEYRTGTGGANTEAFF
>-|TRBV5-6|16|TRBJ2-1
CASSLGTAWRYNEQFF
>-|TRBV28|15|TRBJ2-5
CASSPLGGDQETQYF
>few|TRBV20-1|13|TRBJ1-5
CSATNKGKQPQHF
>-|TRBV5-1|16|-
CASSLSSVSGSYEQYF
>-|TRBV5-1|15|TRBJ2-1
CASSGPRDQYNEQFF
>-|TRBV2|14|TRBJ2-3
CASTLAGAIDTQYF